These T cell receptor beta chains were read from a single sample in a study of early T cells in non-severe SARS-CoV-2 infection. TCRdb analysed the 5' RACE reads with MiXCR anew, one entry per CDR3 protein. The table includes about 45,000 distinct CDR3 sequences, roughly 12% detected once. Sequencing used whole blood. Receptors originate from an adult who was a healthcare worker with PCR-confirmed SARS-CoV-2 infection or an uninfected control (not recorded which). The CDR3 runs from the conserved cysteine through the conserved F or W. Each record gives: D gene, clone size, V gene, J gene, CDR3 protein, CDR3 DNA. The D gene is left open where the match is weak. Size tells how often a clone was seen (once, few, many) or the class of an expanded clone, and some rows leave it out.

-	-	TRBV4-3	TRBJ1-2	CASSQDRQDNYGYTF	TGCGCCAGCAGCCAAGATAGGCAGGATAACTATGGCTACACCTTC
-	few	TRBV29-1	TRBJ2-3	CSVDSNGFDTQYF	TGCAGCGTTGATAGTAACGGTTTTGATACGCAGTATTTT
-	many	TRBV6-2/TRBV6-3	TRBJ2-1	CASSYPLQESLQYNEQFF	TGTGCCAGCAGTTACCCCCTGCAGGAATCTTTACAATACAATGAGCAGTTCTTC
TRBD1	many	TRBV7-3	TRBJ2-2	CASSSGQVSAELFF	TGTGCCAGCAGCTCCGGACAGGTCTCCGCGGAGCTGTTTTTT
-	many	TRBV5-4	TRBJ2-3	CASSLGGPNRDTQYF	TGTGCCAGCAGCTTGGGGGGACCGAACAGAGATACGCAGTATTTT
TRBD2	many	TRBV25-1	TRBJ2-1	CASSREGRAYNEQFF	TGTGCCAGCAGTAGGGAGGGAAGAGCCTACAATGAGCAGTTCTTC
TRBD2	many	TRBV28	TRBJ2-1	CASSGVAGASNEQFF	TGTGCCAGCAGTGGGGTAGCGGGAGCCTCCAATGAGCAGTTCTTC
-	many	TRBV27	TRBJ1-5	CASSLSNQVNQPQHF	TGTGCCAGCAGTTTATCGAACCAGGTCAATCAGCCCCAGCATTTT
-	many	TRBV24-1	TRBJ1-2	CATSGSGTYGYTF	TGTGCCACCAGTGGTTCCGGGACCTATGGCTACACCTTC
-	many	TRBV5-1	TRBJ2-7	CASSLDGRGSGSYEQYF	TGCGCCAGCAGCTTGGACGGCAGGGGCTCGGGTAGCTACGAGCAGTACTTC
-	-	TRBV28	TRBJ2-2	CASRQVGVGELFF	TGTGCCAGCAGACAGGTCGGGGTTGGGGAGCTGTTTTTT
-	many	TRBV21-1	TRBJ2-7	CASSTQWNRIDSYEQYF	TGTGCCAGCAGCACTCAATGGAACAGGATTGATTCCTACGAGCAGTACTTC
-	few	TRBV24-1	TRBJ2-7	CATSAGTSYDEQYF	TGTGCCACCAGTGCAGGGACCAGCTACGACGAGCAGTACTTC
-	-	TRBV29-1	TRBJ2-5	CSVGGGETQYF	TGCAGCGTTGGTGGGGGGGAGACCCAGTACTTC
-	few	TRBV6-5	TRBJ1-1	CASRNGFAEAFF	TGTGCCAGCAGGAACGGGTTCGCTGAAGCTTTCTTT
-	many	TRBV6-6	TRBJ1-5	CASFTGPYQPQHF	TGTGCCAGCTTTACAGGGCCGTATCAGCCCCAGCATTTT
TRBD1	few	TRBV7-2	TRBJ1-6	CASSLEGTGVGSPLHF	TGTGCCAGCAGCTTAGAGGGAACAGGGGTAGGGTCACCCCTCCACTTT
-	many	TRBV6-5	TRBJ1-2	CASTKEYRQSYGYTF	TGTGCCAGCACCAAAGAATATCGACAGTCCTATGGCTACACCTTC
-	once	TRBV7-2	TRBJ2-7	CASSLYVGVLGEQYF	TGTGCCAGCAGCTTATATGTGGGAGTTCTTGGCGAGCAGTACTTC
-	-	TRBV2	TRBJ2-3	CASSEDPPGGARSTQYF	TGTGCCAGCAGTGAAGATCCCCCAGGTGGGGCCAGGAGTACGCAGTATTTT
-	-	TRBV20-1	TRBJ2-3	CSAREYHQVADTQYF	TGCAGTGCTAGGGAATACCACCAGGTTGCAGATACGCAGTATTTT
-	many	TRBV5-1	TRBJ2-1	CASSPTAGEKTKFF	TGCGCCAGCAGCCCCACGGCAGGGGAGAAAACCAAGTTCTTC
TRBD2	few	TRBV9	TRBJ2-2	CASSPGRLAANTGELFF	TGTGCCAGCAGCCCCGGCCGGCTAGCGGCAAACACCGGGGAGCTGTTTTTT
-	-	TRBV28	TRBJ2-2	CASSPGPNTGELFF	TGTGCCAGCAGCCCCGGGCCCAACACCGGGGAGCTGTTTTTT
-	few	TRBV28	TRBJ1-3	CASSLPGGAGNTIYF	TGTGCCAGCAGTCTCCCTGGGGGGGCTGGAAACACCATATATTTT
-	many	TRBV4-2	TRBJ1-1	CASSQEGFGTLIFNTEAFF	TGTGCCAGCAGCCAAGAGGGTTTCGGGACTCTTATTTTTAACACTGAAGCTTTCTTT
-	-	TRBV28	TRBJ2-5	CASSSPGGEEETQYF	TGTGCCAGCAGTTCCCCCGGCGGGGAAGAAGAGACCCAGTACTTC
-	-	TRBV27	TRBJ2-7	CASSLSGSYEQYF	TGTGCCAGCAGTTTATCCGGCTCCTACGAGCAGTACTTC
-	many	TRBV12-3/TRBV12-4	TRBJ2-3	CASSPRGGEDTQYF	TGTGCCAGCAGCCCGAGGGGCGGGGAGGATACGCAGTATTTT
-	few	TRBV29-1	TRBJ2-6	CSVVWQSSGANVLTF	TGCAGCGTTGTATGGCAGAGCTCTGGGGCCAACGTCCTGACTTTC
TRBD2	many	TRBV7-8	TRBJ2-7	CASSSLGTSGPYEQYF	TGTGCCAGCAGCTCGTTGGGGACTAGCGGACCCTACGAGCAGTACTTC
-	-	TRBV20-1	TRBJ1-5	CSARGPNSNQPQHF	TGCAGTGCTAGGGGGCCGAATAGCAATCAGCCCCAGCATTTT
-	few	TRBV27	TRBJ1-4	CASGVWGGEKLFF	TGTGCCAGCGGAGTTTGGGGGGGGGAAAAACTGTTTTTT
TRBD2	many	TRBV7-2	TRBJ2-5	CASSLSGSRETQYF	TGTGCCAGCAGCTTGAGCGGGAGTCGAGAGACCCAGTACTTC
TRBD1	-	TRBV6-5	TRBJ2-1	CASSYLTGTGGNEQFF	TGTGCCAGCAGTTATCTGACCGGGACAGGGGGGAATGAGCAGTTCTTC
-	few	TRBV7-9	TRBJ2-3	CASSRKSSAQYF	TGTGCCAGCAGCCGGAAGTCAAGTGCGCAGTATTTT
-	many	TRBV18	TRBJ2-2	CASSPPTVLVTGELFF	TGTGCCAGCTCACCACCGACAGTCCTGGTCACCGGGGAGCTGTTTTTT
TRBD2	-	TRBV28	TRBJ2-1	CASSLAGGKDYNEQFF	TGTGCCAGCAGTTTGGCGGGAGGGAAAGACTACAATGAGCAGTTCTTC
-	many	TRBV4-3	TRBJ2-1	CASSQVRGLPYNEQFF	TGCGCCAGCAGCCAAGTAAGGGGACTCCCCTACAATGAGCAGTTCTTC
-	few	TRBV29-1	TRBJ2-3	CSVEDPTTTDTQYF	TGCAGCGTTGAAGACCCTACTACCACAGATACGCAGTATTTT
-	many	TRBV19	TRBJ2-5	CASSPGATRETQYF	TGTGCCAGTAGCCCGGGGGCTACTCGGGAGACCCAGTACTTC
-	many	TRBV23-1	TRBJ2-5	CASSQITSPTQYRTQYF	TGCGCCAGCAGTCAAATCACAAGCCCCACCCAGTACCGGACCCAGTACTTC
-	many	TRBV29-1	TRBJ1-2	CSVAGRGGGGYTF	TGCAGCGTTGCGGGCAGGGGTGGTGGCGGCTACACCTTC
-	many	TRBV28	TRBJ2-5	CAIQRGQETQYF	TGTGCCATCCAGAGGGGACAAGAGACCCAGTACTTC
-	few	TRBV9	TRBJ2-7	CASSAASVSYEQYF	TGTGCCAGCAGCGCGGCTAGCGTATCCTACGAGCAGTACTTC
-	few	TRBV4-2	TRBJ1-2	CASSQGDVNTYGYTF	TGTGCCAGCAGCCAAGGGGACGTCAATACCTATGGCTACACCTTC
TRBD2	many	TRBV4-1	TRBJ2-3	CASSQTGTVGTSPPDF	TGCGCCAGCAGCCAAACCGGGACGGTCGGGACTAGCCCCCCGGATTTT
-	-	TRBV28	TRBJ2-1	CASRVNQGREQFF	TGTGCCAGCAGAGTTAACCAGGGGCGAGAGCAGTTCTTC
-	many	TRBV29-1	TRBJ1-2	CSADGDGYTF	TGCAGCGCGGACGGGGATGGCTACACCTTC
-	many	TRBV28	TRBJ2-4	CASSLVPRASGIQYF	TGTGCCAGCAGTTTAGTCCCCAGGGCGTCGGGCATTCAGTACTTC
-	many	TRBV19	TRBJ1-4	CASRTMTGANEKLFF	TGTGCCAGCCGAACGATGACAGGCGCAAATGAAAAACTGTTTTTT
-	many	TRBV20-1	TRBJ2-3	CSASREPSTDTQYF	TGCAGTGCTAGCCGGGAGCCTAGCACAGATACGCAGTATTTT
TRBD2	many	TRBV9	TRBJ2-3	CASSEAAGAPQYF	TGTGCCAGCAGCGAGGCGGCGGGAGCTCCGCAGTATTTT
-	many	TRBV19	TRBJ2-2	CASSPSDKPNTGELFF	TGTGCCAGTAGCCCTTCAGATAAACCGAACACCGGGGAGCTGTTTTTT
-	many	TRBV11-3	TRBJ2-3	CASSPRGGGNTQYF	TGTGCCAGCAGCCCACGGGGCGGGGGCAATACGCAGTATTTT